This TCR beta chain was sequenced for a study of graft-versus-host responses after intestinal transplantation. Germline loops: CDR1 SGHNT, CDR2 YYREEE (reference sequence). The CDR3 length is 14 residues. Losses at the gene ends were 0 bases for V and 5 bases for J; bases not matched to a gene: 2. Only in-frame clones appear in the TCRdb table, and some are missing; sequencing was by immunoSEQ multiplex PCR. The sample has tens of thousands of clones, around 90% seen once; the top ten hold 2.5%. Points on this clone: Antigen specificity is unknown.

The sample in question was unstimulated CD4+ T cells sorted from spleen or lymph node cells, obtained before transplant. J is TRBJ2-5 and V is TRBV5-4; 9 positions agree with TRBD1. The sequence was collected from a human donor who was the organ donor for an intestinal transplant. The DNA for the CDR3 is TGTGCCAGCAGCTTGGTGGACAGGGGTGAGACCCAGTACTTC. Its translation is CASSLVDRGETQYF.